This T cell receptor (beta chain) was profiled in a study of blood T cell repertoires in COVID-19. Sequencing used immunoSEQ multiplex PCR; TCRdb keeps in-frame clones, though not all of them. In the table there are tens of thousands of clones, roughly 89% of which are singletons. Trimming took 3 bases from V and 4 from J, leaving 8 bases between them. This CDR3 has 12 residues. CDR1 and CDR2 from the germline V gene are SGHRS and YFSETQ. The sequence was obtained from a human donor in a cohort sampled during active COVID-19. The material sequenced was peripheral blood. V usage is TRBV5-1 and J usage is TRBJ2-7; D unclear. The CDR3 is CASSSSLYEQYF. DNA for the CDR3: TGCGCCAGCAGCTCGTCTCTATACGAGCAGTACTTC.